Below, 16 T cell receptor beta chains from the same sample are listed, as sequenced in a study of response to subunit inactivated influenza vaccine. TCRdb reprocessed the RT-PCR reads with MiXCR, giving one entry per CDR3 protein. The sample has some 190,000 distinct CDR3 sequences; under 15% are singletons. The specimen comprised CD8+ T cells sorted from PBMCs, sampled 5 days after vaccination. These receptors were collected from a man aged 50-59 years who received an inactivated influenza vaccine.

This clonotype has ten or more counts. CDR3: CASSQLAGGLRNEQFF. CDR3 bases: TGTGCCAGCAGCCAACTAGCGGGGGGGCTTCGCAATGAGCAGTTCTTC. V and J are TRBV14 and TRBJ2-1, with 12 bases aligning to TRBD2. Germline CDR1 is SGHDN and CDR2 is FVKESK. V lost 2 bases and J lost 6; bases outside the gene matches: 5. This CDR3 region has 16 residues. The whole variable domain, remainder taken from reference TRBV14 and TRBJ2-1, is EAGVTQFPSHSVIEKGQTVTLRCDPISGHDNLYWYRRVMGKEIKFLLHFVKESKQDESGMPNNRFLAERTGGTYSTLKVQPAELEDSGVYFCASSQLAGGLRNEQFFGPGTRLTVL.

This clonotype was counted only a few times. V usage is TRBV7-9 and J usage is TRBJ2-3; tentatively, D is TRBD2 (6 bases). The germline V gene encodes CDR1 SEHNR and CDR2 FQNEAQ (reference sequence). V shed 4 bases and J shed 2 bases, with 13 bases lying between them. The CDR3 is made up of 15 amino acids. The CDR3 bases are TGTGCCAGCAGCTGGGGGGACGTGGCCACAGATACGCAGTATTTT. Encoded protein: CASSWGDVATDTQYF.

This rearrangement joins TRBV6-1 to TRBJ2-3; 13 nucleotides agree with TRBD2. The ends lost 6 bases at V and 6 bases at J; junction bases unmatched: 9. The length of the CDR3 is 16 residues. In germline, CDR1 is MNHNS, CDR2 SASEGT. CDR3 protein: CASSNGLAGDRDTQYF. CDR3 nucleotide sequence: TGTGCCAGCAGCAACGGACTAGCGGGGGATCGGGATACGCAGTATTTT.

This clonotype was detected a few times. The chain uses TRBV11-2 and TRBJ2-7; tentative D call: TRBD1 (5 bases). The V end was cut by 0 bases, the J end by 4 bases, with 13 bases between. CDR1 is SGHAT and CDR2 is FQNNGV in the germline V gene. There are 15 residues in the CDR3. The CDR3 here is CASSLEPGNFYEQYF. CDR3 nucleotide sequence: TGTGCCAGCAGCTTAGAGCCAGGGAACTTTTACGAGCAGTACTTC.

This clonotype came up a few times. V is TRBV15 and J is TRBJ2-3; no firm D call. The germline V gene has CDR1 LNHNV and CDR2 YYDKDF (reference sequence). V lost 2 bases and J 7 bases, leaving 19 bases between the germline ends. The CDR3 contains 16 residues. The DNA of the CDR3 is TGTGCCACCAGCAGACAGAAGAGACCCCACATTAATACGCAGTATTTT. Protein product: CATSRQKRPHINTQYF. The whole variable domain, filled in from reference TRBV15 and TRBJ2-3, reads DAMVIQNPRYQVTQFGKPVTLSCSQTLNHNVMYWYQQKSSQAPKLLFHYYDKDFNNEADTPDNFQSRRPNTSFCFLDIRSPGLGDTAMYLCATSRQKRPHINTQYFGPGTRLTVL.

V usage is TRBV21-1 and J usage is TRBJ1-5; TRBD1, the D gene given by the table, was not confirmed from the DNA. TRBV21-1 is a pseudogene segment. The length of the CDR3 is 16 residues. The CDR3, as DNA: TGTGCCAGCAGCAATAACAGGGTCAAAGGGAATCAGCCCCAGCATTTT. It codes for CASSNNRVKGNQPQHF.

V gene TRBV6-4 combines with J gene TRBJ2-6, with TRBD1 matching over 9 bases. This CDR3 comprises 19 residues. CDR1 is MRHNA, CDR2 SNTAGT, per germline. Germline trimming cut 1 base from V and 0 bases from J; bases unmatched to any gene: 7. This CDR3 is CASSDFFRTGASGANVLTF. CDR3 DNA: TGTGCCAGCAGTGACTTCTTCAGGACAGGGGCCTCTGGGGCCAACGTCCTGACTTTC.

The chain couples TRBV4-3 to TRBJ2-2, with 14 nucleotides matching TRBD2. V shed 4 bases, J shed 4 bases, and the junction held 8 bases outside the gene matches. CDR1 is LGHNA and CDR2 is YSLEER in the germline V gene. The CDR3 is made up of 18 amino acids. The CDR3 region has the DNA TGCGCCAGCAGCCTCACAGGGACTAGCGGGAGTGGCACCGGGGAGCTGTTTTTT. It is translated as CASSLTGTSGSGTGELFF.

This clonotype has only a few counts. The chain combines TRBV4-3 with TRBJ1-1; no definite D call. The CDR3 runs 15 residues. Germline CDR1 is LGHNA and CDR2 is YSLEER. V was trimmed by 0 bases and J by 3 bases, leaving 11 bases between them. The CDR3: CASSQDGGGYTEAFF. CDR3 DNA sequence: TGCGCCAGCAGCCAAGATGGAGGAGGGTACACTGAAGCTTTCTTT.

The chain recombines TRBV20-1 with TRBJ1-6, with no clear D. Germline loops: CDR1 DFQATT, CDR2 SNEGSKA (reference sequence). V dropped 5 bases and J dropped 11 bases, with 10 bases sitting between them. The CDR3 length is 11 residues. In DNA, the CDR3 is TGCAGTGCTCAAAGACACGCACCCCTCCACTTT. It encodes CSAQRHAPLHF.

The rearrangement links TRBV12-3 or TRBV12-4 to TRBJ1-1; 7 nucleotides match TRBD1. V dropped 6 bases and J dropped 6; count of bases not matched to a gene: 4. CDR3 length: 12 residues. The CDR3 DNA reads as TGTGCCAGCAGGGAGACAGGGCCTGAAGCTTTCTTT. This translates into CASRETGPEAFF.

This clonotype was seen at least ten times. This sequence joins TRBV11-2 and TRBJ2-1; 7 bases align to TRBD2. J lost 5 bases, V lost 4 bases, and 17 bases had no gene match. This CDR3 contains 18 residues. Germline CDR1 and CDR2: SGHAT and FQNNGV. CDR3 DNA sequence: TGTGCCAGCAGCTCCGTCCTAGCGGCTTACCGAGTCCACAATGAGCAGTTCTTC. It codes for CASSSVLAAYRVHNEQFF.

This clonotype was seen repeatedly, ten times or more. This chain joins TRBV2 and TRBJ1-1; D might be TRBD1 (6 bases). Trimming took off 5 bases at V and 2 bases at J, with 9 bases between the two ends. Germline V lookup: CDR1 SNHLY, CDR2 FYNNEI. The CDR3 totals 13 residues. The CDR3 sequence is CASSYRDNTEAFF. The CDR3 DNA follows: TGTGCCAGCAGTTACAGGGACAACACTGAAGCTTTCTTT.

The chain's CDR3 is CASNTGGGSYEQYF. In nucleotides, the CDR3 is TGTGCCAGCAACACAGGGGGGGGATCTTACGAGCAGTACTTC. This sequence joins TRBV7-9 and TRBJ2-7; D perhaps matches TRBD1 (8 bases). V was shortened by 7 bases and J by 4 bases, with 17 bases between the two germline ends. CDR1 is SEHNR and CDR2 is FQNEAQ in the germline V gene (reference sequence). The CDR3 sequence is 14 residues long.

The CDR3 DNA reads TGTGCCAGCAGCTTGGCGAGGAAGAGTCCCCCCGGGGAGCTGTTTTTT. Translation gives CASSLARKSPPGELFF. The chain uses TRBV5-5 and TRBJ2-2, with unresolved D. The germline V and J ends were trimmed by 0 bases and 6 bases, with 15 bases remaining between them. The germline V gene encodes CDR1 SGHKS and CDR2 YYEKEE (reference sequence). The CDR3 totals 16 residues. Looking up the rest from reference TRBV5-5 and TRBJ2-2 gives the full variable domain: DAGVTQSPTHLIKTRGQQVTLRCSPISGHKSVSWYQQVLGQGPQFIFQYYEKEERGRGNFPDRFSARQFPNYSSELNVNALLLGDSALYLCASSLARKSPPGELFFGEGSRLTVL.

This clonotype was counted a few times. The chain employs TRBV10-3 and TRBJ2-1, with D perhaps TRBD1 or TRBD2 (5 bases each). CDR1 is ENHRY, CDR2 SYGVKD, per germline. The CDR3 runs to 15 residues. Between the trimmed V and J ends, which lost 0 bases and 8 bases, there was a span of 14 bases. The CDR3 reads CAISESEGLRYEQFF. CDR3 coding DNA: TGTGCCATCAGTGAGTCCGAGGGGTTGAGGTATGAGCAGTTCTTC.